These 21 T cell receptor beta chains share one sample of origin, sequenced in a study of tumor-infiltrating lymphocytes in primary liver carcinoma. Blood RNA was derived from unsorted whole blood, and germline DNA was extracted too. The input was about 500 ng total RNA; TCR beta cDNA was made from it with a constant-region primer. Library construction for TCR beta comprised three nested multiplex PCR rounds performed with slightly modified ARM-PCR. Each of the first two PCR rounds ran roughly 9 cycles with TRBV1-TRBV30 forward and C-beta reverse primers. A single record per CDR3 protein comes from TCRdb applying MiXCR to the multiplex PCR reads. The table lists 300,000 to 400,000 distinct CDR3 sequences, 65% of them singletons. Sequenced: peripheral blood. Every receptor here comes from a man aged 40-50 years with primary liver carcinoma and hepatitis B virus infection.

For this clonotype: One base away lies a much larger clone, so this may be a sequencing read error. This chain links TRBV6-5 with TRBJ2-7; 9 bases agree with TRBD1. The CDR3 runs to 14 residues. From germline, CDR1 is MNHEY and CDR2 SVGAGI. CDR3 DNA sequence: TGTACCAGCACTTCACAGGGGGCGTCGATCGAGCAGTACTTC. Encoded protein: CTSTSQGASIEQYF.

The chain uses TRBV29-1 and TRBJ2-4; D may be TRBD1 (6 bases). V was pared by 4 bases and J by 2 bases, with 15 bases between. The CDR3 consists of 15 residues. The germline CDR1 and CDR2 sequences are SQVTM and ANQGSEA. CDR3 sequence reads: CSVANKGETKNIQYF. CDR3 sequence (DNA): TGCAGCGTTGCTAACAAGGGGGAAACCAAAAACATTCAGTACTTC.

This clonotype has a handful of counts. The chain combines TRBV4-1 with TRBJ2-1; 7 bases fit TRBD1. In germline, CDR1 is MGHRA, CDR2 YSYEKL. The ends lost 4 bases at V and 9 bases at J; junction bases unmatched: 9. The CDR3 runs to 14 residues. In DNA, the CDR3 is TGCGCCAGCAGCCTCTCCATAGGGGGCGGTGAGCAGTTCTTC. It specifies CASSLSIGGGEQFF.

This clonotype has a count of ten or more. V is TRBV6-5 and J is TRBJ1-5; TRBD1 agrees at 7 bases. This CDR3 contains 14 residues. Germline CDR1 reads MNHEY; CDR2 reads SVGAGI. The V gene end was trimmed by 5 bases and the J gene end by 3 bases; junction bases not matched to a gene: 4. The CDR3 is CASSQRGHNQPQHF. DNA of the CDR3: TGTGCCAGCAGTCAGAGGGGGCACAATCAGCCCCAGCATTTT.

Note on this clonotype: No conserved phenylalanine or tryptophan is present at the end of the CDR3, so a read error is the likely explanation. V gene TRBV11-2 combines with J gene TRBJ2-7; TRBD2 is a possible D gene (6 bases). The CDR3 runs 17 residues. The V gene lost 6 bases and the J gene lost 1 base, with 22 bases spanning the gap. Germline values: CDR1 SGHAT, CDR2 FQNNGV. The CDR3 coding sequence is TGTGCCAGCAGTTTATTGTCGGGGCGGGACCTGTCCTACGAGCAGTACTAC. Translating it yields CASSLLSGRDLSYEQYY.

The CDR3 protein is CAIMKDRTNTGELFF. The DNA of the CDR3 is TGTGCCATCATGAAGGACAGGACGAACACCGGGGAGCTGTTTTTT. This sequence joins TRBV10-3 and TRBJ2-2; TRBD1 aligns across 7 bases. The V segment lost 7 bases and the J segment 0 bases; nucleotides outside the gene matches: 5. This CDR3 contains 15 residues. Germline CDR1 and CDR2: ENHRY and SYGVKD.

Concerning this clonotype itself: Germline is not matched at one junction end, which may reflect a read error. This sequence joins TRBV11-2 and TRBJ1-1; D uncertain. This CDR3 is built from 14 residues. Germline-derived CDR1 and CDR2 are SGHAT and FQNNGV. The CDR3 region is CASSLNAGRTVAFF. Written as DNA, the CDR3 is TGTGCCAGTAGCTTAAACGCCGGGAGGACTGTAGCTTTCTTT.

The V call is TRBV11-1, the J call TRBJ2-1, with a weak D call TRBD1 (5 bases). The CDR3 is made up of 14 amino acids. Per the germline V gene, CDR1 is SGHAT and CDR2 is FQDESV (reference sequence). Trimming cost V 9 bases and J 7 bases, with 19 bases left between them. CDR3 residues: CASSRSRGRNEQFF. DNA of the CDR3: TGTGCCAGTAGCCGAAGTAGGGGCCGGAATGAGCAGTTCTTC.

Remarks on this clonotype: A much larger clonotype is one base distant, so this may be a read error. The rearrangement links TRBV10-2 to TRBJ1-6; the D is unclear. There are 13 residues in the CDR3. The germline V gene has CDR1 WSHSY and CDR2 SAAADI. The DNA of the CDR3 is TGCGCCAGCAGCCCCGGTGCACCCTCACCCCTCAACTTT. It translates to CASSPGAPSPLNF.

A remark on this clonotype: At one of its ends the junction is not consistent with the germline gene, which may arise from a read error. The J gene is TRBJ2-1, the V gene TRBV6-6; D may be TRBD2 (6 bases). This CDR3 region has 19 residues. Per germline, CDR1 MNHNY and CDR2 SVGAGI (reference sequence). The CDR3 region has the DNA TGTGCCGGCAGTTACTCCCTCCCGGACGGTATTGGGGGGTACAATGAGCAGTTCTTC. Its protein product is CAGSYSLPDGIGGYNEQFF.

V is TRBV10-3 and J is TRBJ1-1, with D unclear. The CDR3 has 12 amino acids. The germline V gene has CDR1 ENHRY and CDR2 SYGVKD. The ends were cut back, 6 bases at V and 2 bases at J, with 7 bases in the middle. The CDR3 here is CAISVGNTEAFF. The CDR3 nucleotides are TGTGCCATCAGCGTGGGCAACACTGAAGCTTTCTTT.

The rearrangement joins TRBV5-1 to TRBJ1-2, with 7 bases identical to TRBD1. CDR3 length: 13 residues. V lost 2 bases to trimming and J lost 3 bases; unmatched junction nucleotides: 1. Germline values: CDR1 SGHRS, CDR2 YFSETQ. This CDR3 reads CASSFGTDYGYTF. The CDR3 nucleotides read TGCGCCAGCAGCTTCGGGACAGACTATGGCTACACCTTC.

The chain links TRBV13 to TRBJ2-7; tentatively, D is TRBD1 (6 bases). Trimming took off 6 bases at V and 7 bases at J, with 13 bases between the two ends. The CDR3 length is 12 residues. Germline CDR1 reads PRHDT; CDR2 reads FYEKMQ (reference sequence). In DNA form, the CDR3 reads TGTGCCAGCAGGCAGGGGAACGGGGAGCAGTACTTC. Translating it yields CASRQGNGEQYF.

About this clonotype: Given the absence of the conserved phenylalanine or tryptophan at the CDR3 end, a read error is likely. The rearrangement uses TRBV11-2 and TRBJ2-2; TRBD2 aligns across 8 bases. The V gene's germline CDR1 is SGHAT and CDR2 FQNNGV. CDR3 length equals 17 residues. The CDR3 protein is CASSPRAGGGHTGELFY. CDR3 nucleotide sequence: TGTGCCAGCAGCCCAAGGGCGGGGGGAGGGCACACCGGGGAACTGTTTTAT.

This clonotype appeared a few times. A read error is possible here, since a much larger clone lies one base away. The V call is TRBV4-2, the J call TRBJ2-7; D might be TRBD2 (6 bases). Trimming took off 5 bases at V and 3 bases at J, with 14 bases between the two ends. The germline V gene has CDR1 LGHNA and CDR2 YNFKEQ. This CDR3 spans 14 amino acids. The CDR3 loop reads CASSDPGLNYEQYF. The DNA for the CDR3 is TGTGCCAGCAGCGACCCGGGACTCAACTACGAGCAGTACTTC.

Only a few counts were recorded for this clonotype. This may be a read error, as it is one base from a much larger clone. The J gene is TRBJ2-2, the V gene TRBV6-2 or TRBV6-3, with TRBD2 matching over 10 bases. The germline V gene encodes CDR1 MNHEY and CDR2 SVGEGT. The CDR3 has 17 amino acids. Here the CDR3 reads CATKGLAESPNTGEPFF. The CDR3 DNA is TGTGCCACCAAAGGACTAGCGGAGTCCCCGAACACCGGGGAGCCGTTTTTT.

Turning to this clonotype: Mismatch with germline at one junction end may stem from a read error. V is TRBV11-1 and J is TRBJ2-1; 13 bases align to TRBD2. The CDR3 totals 15 residues. CDR1 is SGHAT, CDR2 FQDESV, per germline (reference sequence). CDR3 sequence: CACSNGLAGDREQFF. The CDR3 coding sequence is TGTGCCTGCAGCAACGGACTAGCGGGAGATAGAGAGCAGTTCTTC.

This clonotype was seen once. One base away lies a much larger clone, so this may be a sequencing read error. This chain links TRBV14 with TRBJ1-2; D gene uncertain. The CDR3 has 12 amino acids. V was pared by 3 bases and J by 9 bases, with 11 bases between. Germline V CDR1 and CDR2: SGHDN, FVKESK. The CDR3 DNA is TGTGCCAGCAGCCAGTCCGGACCTAGCTACACCTTC. Translation: CASSQSGPSYTF.

Worth noting for this clonotype: It may be a read error: a sequence one base away is much more abundant. The conserved phenylalanine or tryptophan is not found at the CDR3 terminus, so this likely reflects a read error. V usage is TRBV6-2 or TRBV6-3 and J usage is TRBJ2-5; TRBD1 aligns across 7 bases. The germline CDR1 and CDR2 sequences are MNHEY and SVGEGT. Trimming cost V 7 bases and J 5 bases; bases outside gene matches: 7. The CDR3 is 13 amino acids. CDR3 in DNA: TGTGCCAGCATCAACGACAGGGTTGAGACCCAGTACTTA. Amino acid sequence: CASINDRVETQYL.

This clonotype occurred many times. This chain joins TRBV12-3 or TRBV12-4 and TRBJ2-7, with D possibly TRBD1 on 5 matching bases. This CDR3 is 15 amino acids long. The ends were cut back, 1 base at V and 0 bases at J, with 10 bases in the middle. The CDR3 region is CASSLDRWSSYEQYF. The DNA of the CDR3 is TGTGCCAGCAGTTTAGACAGGTGGAGCTCCTACGAGCAGTACTTC.

The V gene is TRBV4-1, the J gene TRBJ2-5; D possibly corresponds to TRBD2 (6 bases). The V end was cut by 4 bases, the J end by 5 bases, with 14 bases between. The CDR3 spans 14 residues. CDR1 and CDR2 (germline): MGHRA, YSYEKL. CDR3 in amino acids: CASSPRLDGETQYF. CDR3 sequence (DNA): TGCGCCAGCAGCCCACGACTAGATGGGGAGACCCAGTACTTC.